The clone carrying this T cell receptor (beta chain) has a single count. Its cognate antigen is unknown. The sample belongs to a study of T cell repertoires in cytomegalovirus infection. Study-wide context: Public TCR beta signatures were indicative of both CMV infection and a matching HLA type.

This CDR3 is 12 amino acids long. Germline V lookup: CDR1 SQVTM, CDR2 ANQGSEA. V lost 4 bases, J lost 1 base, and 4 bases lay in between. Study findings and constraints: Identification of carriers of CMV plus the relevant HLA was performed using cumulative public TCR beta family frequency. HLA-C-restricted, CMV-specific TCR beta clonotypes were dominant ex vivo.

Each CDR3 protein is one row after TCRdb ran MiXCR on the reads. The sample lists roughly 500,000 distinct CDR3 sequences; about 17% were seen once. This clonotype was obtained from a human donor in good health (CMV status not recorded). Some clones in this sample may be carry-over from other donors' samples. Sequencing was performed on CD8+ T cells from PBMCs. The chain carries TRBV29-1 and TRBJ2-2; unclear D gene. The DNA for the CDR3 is TGCAGCGTTGCCGGGAACACCGGGGAGCTGTTTTTT. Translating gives CSVAGNTGELFF.